These T cell receptor beta chains were read from a single sample in a study of blood T cells in healthy people across ages. TCRdb fed the 5' RACE reads into MiXCR, producing one record per CDR3 protein. In the table there are 1.5 million to 2 million distinct CDR3 sequences, about 35% of which are singletons. Sequenced: blood. These receptor sequences come from a woman aged 30 to 39 in good health. The CDR3 runs from the conserved cysteine through the conserved F or W. D genes are given only for firm matches. Size values are once, few and many counts, or a class for expanded clones, and some rows have none.

-,-,TRBJ2-7,TRBV20-1,CSAPWGVRSYEQYF,TGCAGTGCCCCGTGGGGGGTGAGGAGCTACGAGCAGTACTTC
-,-,TRBJ2-1,TRBV20-1,CSARDPTVAGEQFF,TGCAGTGCTAGAGATCCAACCGTAGCCGGTGAGCAGTTCTTC
TRBD2,few,TRBJ2-5,TRBV4-1,CASSQDLGREGETQYF,TGCGCCAGCAGCCAAGATCTAGGCAGGGAGGGAGAGACCCAGTACTTC
-,-,TRBJ1-1,TRBV20-1,CSAPPEAFF,TGCAGTGCGCCCCCTGAAGCTTTCTTT
-,few,TRBJ1-5,TRBV6-2/TRBV6-3,CASRPDGAQPQHF,TGTGCCAGCAGACCCGACGGGGCTCAGCCCCAGCATTTT
TRBD2,few,TRBJ2-5,TRBV27,CASSWTSGALGTQYF,TGTGCCAGCAGTTGGACTAGCGGGGCGCTGGGGACCCAGTACTTC
TRBD1,many,TRBJ2-5,TRBV20-1,CSAGTGNQETQYF,TGCAGTGCTGGGACAGGGAACCAAGAGACCCAGTACTTC
-,few,TRBJ2-4,TRBV20-1,CSARDFREIFKNIQYF,TGCAGTGCTAGAGATTTCCGGGAAATTTTCAAAAACATTCAGTACTTC
TRBD2,-,TRBJ2-5,TRBV13,CASSFRWGGQETQYF,TGTGCCAGCAGCTTCCGTTGGGGGGGTCAAGAGACCCAGTACTTC
-,few,TRBJ1-2,TRBV21-1,CASSGGNFCYTF,TGTGCCAGCAGCGGGGGAAACTTTTGCTACACCTTC
-,-,TRBJ1-5,TRBV12-3/TRBV12-4,CASSLLGFNQPQHF,TGTGCCAGCAGTTTATTGGGGTTCAATCAGCCCCAGCATTTT
TRBD1,-,TRBJ2-5,TRBV11-2,CASSSQGWQYF,TGTGCCAGCAGCTCACAGGGGTGGCAGTACTTC
TRBD2,few,TRBJ2-7,TRBV4-2,CASSQDGAGGNYEQYF,TGTGCCAGCAGCCAAGATGGGGCGGGGGGAAACTACGAGCAGTACTTC
-,-,TRBJ1-2,TRBV4-3,CASSQEYSYGYTF,TGCGCCAGCAGCCAAGAATACAGCTATGGCTACACCTTC
TRBD2,few,TRBJ2-3,TRBV7-9,CASSLAGLAGTTDTQYF,TGTGCCAGCAGCTTAGCCGGACTAGCGGGAACCACAGATACGCAGTATTTT
-,-,TRBJ2-3,TRBV3-1,CTSSHLTDTQYF,TGTACCAGCAGCCATCTCACAGATACGCAGTATTTT
TRBD2,few,TRBJ2-1,TRBV7-2,CASSLASGAGYEQFF,TGTGCCAGCAGCCTCGCTAGCGGGGCGGGGTATGAGCAGTTCTTC
-,-,TRBJ2-3,TRBV12-3/TRBV12-4,CASRRARGGGTDMQYF,TGTGCCAGCAGACGTGCCCGGGGCGGGGGCACAGATATGCAATATTTT
TRBD2,many,TRBJ2-7,TRBV29-1,CSVLGWGGKRSYEQYF,TGCAGCGTCCTGGGGTGGGGGGGTAAAAGATCCTACGAGCAGTACTTC
TRBD1,many,TRBJ2-7,TRBV11-2,CASSTVRGPPSEQYF,TGTGCCAGCAGCACCGTAAGGGGGCCCCCCTCCGAGCAGTACTTC
-,-,TRBJ2-5,TRBV7-9,CASSLGESKQETQYF,TGTGCCAGCAGCCTCGGAGAGTCCAAGCAGGAGACCCAGTACTTC
-,many,TRBJ2-5,TRBV11-1,CASSVNQETQYF,TGTGCCAGCAGCGTTAACCAAGAGACCCAGTACTTC
TRBD1,few,TRBJ2-7,TRBV5-1,CASSRGQNPSREQYF,TGCGCCAGCAGCAGGGGACAGAACCCTTCCCGCGAGCAGTACTTC
-,-,TRBJ2-4,TRBV6-1,CASSEGQGYVIQYF,TGTGCCAGCAGTGAAGGGCAGGGGTACGTCATTCAGTACTTC
TRBD1,many,TRBJ2-7,TRBV3-1,CASSRPGQGGEQYF,TGTGCCAGCAGCCGCCCGGGACAGGGCGGCGAGCAGTACTTC
-,few,TRBJ1-6,TRBV29-1,CSAQAVGINSPLHF,TGCAGCGCCCAGGCGGTGGGTATTAATTCACCCCTCCACTTT
-,few,TRBJ2-3,TRBV2,CASSEDGGRSTDTQYF,TGTGCCAGCAGTGAGGATGGTGGCCGCAGCACAGATACGCAGTATTTT
-,-,TRBJ2-7,TRBV7-2,CASSLDGGREQYF,TGTGCCAGCAGCTTAGATGGGGGGCGCGAGCAGTACTTC
-,-,TRBJ2-7,TRBV4-1,CASSQPMGPPPYEQYF,TGCGCCAGCAGCCAACCTATGGGCCCCCCCCCCTACGAGCAGTACTTC